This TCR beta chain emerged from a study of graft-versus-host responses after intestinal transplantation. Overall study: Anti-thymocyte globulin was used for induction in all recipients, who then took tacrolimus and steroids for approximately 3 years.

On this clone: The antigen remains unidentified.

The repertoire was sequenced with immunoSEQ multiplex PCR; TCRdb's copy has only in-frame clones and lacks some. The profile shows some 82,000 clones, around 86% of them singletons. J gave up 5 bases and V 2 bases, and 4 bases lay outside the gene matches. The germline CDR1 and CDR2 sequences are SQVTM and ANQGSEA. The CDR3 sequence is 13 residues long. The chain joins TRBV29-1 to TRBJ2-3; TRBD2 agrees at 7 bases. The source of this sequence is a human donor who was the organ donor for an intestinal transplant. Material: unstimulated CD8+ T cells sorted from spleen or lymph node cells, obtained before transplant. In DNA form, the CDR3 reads TGCAGCGTTGAAACTAGCGTAGGAGATACGCAGTATTTT. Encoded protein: CSVETSVGDTQYF.